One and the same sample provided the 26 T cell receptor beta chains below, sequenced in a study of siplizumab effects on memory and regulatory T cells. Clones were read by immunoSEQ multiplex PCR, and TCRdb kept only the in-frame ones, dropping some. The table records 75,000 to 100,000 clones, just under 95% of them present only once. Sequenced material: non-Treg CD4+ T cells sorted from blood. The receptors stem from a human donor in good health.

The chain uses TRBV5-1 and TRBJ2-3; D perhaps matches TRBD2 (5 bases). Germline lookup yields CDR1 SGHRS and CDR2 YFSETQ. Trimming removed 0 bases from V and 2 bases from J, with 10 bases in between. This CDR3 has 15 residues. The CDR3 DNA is TGCGCCAGCAGCTTGGGTAGCGTCGTCACAGATACGCAGTATTTT. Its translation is CASSLGSVVTDTQYF.

The CDR3 loop reads CASSVARDTQYF. DNA for the CDR3: TGTGCCAGCAGCGTAGCGAGAGATACGCAGTATTTT. The chain is built from TRBV9 and TRBJ2-3; D remains ambiguous. Germline V gene lookup returns CDR1 SGDLS and CDR2 YYNGEE. This CDR3 spans 12 amino acids. V was shortened by 0 bases and J by 5 bases, with 4 bases between the two germline ends. The full variable domain, completed using reference TRBV9 and TRBJ2-3, is DSGVTQTPKHLITATGQRVTLRCSPRSGDLSVYWYQQSLDQGLQFLIQYYNGEERAKGNILERFSAQQFPDLHSELNLSSLELGDSALYFCASSVARDTQYFGPGTRLTVL.

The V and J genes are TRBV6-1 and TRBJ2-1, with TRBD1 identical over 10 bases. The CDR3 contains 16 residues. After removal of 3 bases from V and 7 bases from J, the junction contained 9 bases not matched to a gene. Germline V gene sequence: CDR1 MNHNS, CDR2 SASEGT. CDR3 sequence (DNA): TGTGCCAGCAGTGAGGGGGGACAGGGGCCGCGGAATGAGCAGTTCTTC. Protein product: CASSEGGQGPRNEQFF.

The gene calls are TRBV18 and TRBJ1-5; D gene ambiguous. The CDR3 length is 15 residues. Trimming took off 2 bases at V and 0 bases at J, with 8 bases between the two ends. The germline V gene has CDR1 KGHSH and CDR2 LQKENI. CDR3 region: CASSPSVDSNQPQHF. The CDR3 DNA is TGTGCCAGCTCACCATCGGTGGATAGCAATCAGCCCCAGCATTTT.

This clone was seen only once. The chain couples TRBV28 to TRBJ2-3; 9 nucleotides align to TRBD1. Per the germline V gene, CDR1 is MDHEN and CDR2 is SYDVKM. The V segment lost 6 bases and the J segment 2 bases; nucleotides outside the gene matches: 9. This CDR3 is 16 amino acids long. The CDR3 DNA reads TGTGCCAGCAGCTCACCCGGGACAGGGCCCACAGATACGCAGTATTTT. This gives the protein CASSSPGTGPTDTQYF.

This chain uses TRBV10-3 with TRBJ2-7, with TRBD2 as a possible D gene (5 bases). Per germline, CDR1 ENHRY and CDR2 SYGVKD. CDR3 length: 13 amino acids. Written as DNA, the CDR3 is TGTGTCGAGTGGCCGTCCGGGACCTACGAGCAGTACTTC. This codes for CVEWPSGTYEQYF.

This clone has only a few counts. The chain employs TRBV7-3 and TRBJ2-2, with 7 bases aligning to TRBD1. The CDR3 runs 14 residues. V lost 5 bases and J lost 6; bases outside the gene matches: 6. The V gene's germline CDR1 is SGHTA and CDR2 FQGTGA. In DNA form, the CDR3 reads TGTGCCAGCAGCGCCCGGACAGGTCCCGGGGAGCTGTTTTTT. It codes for CASSARTGPGELFF.

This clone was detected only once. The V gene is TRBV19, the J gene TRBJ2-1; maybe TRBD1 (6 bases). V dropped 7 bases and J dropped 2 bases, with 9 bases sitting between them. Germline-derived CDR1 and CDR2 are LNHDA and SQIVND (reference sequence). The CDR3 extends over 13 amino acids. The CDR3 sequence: CASKGGPYNEQFF. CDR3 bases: TGTGCCAGTAAAGGGGGTCCCTACAATGAGCAGTTCTTC.

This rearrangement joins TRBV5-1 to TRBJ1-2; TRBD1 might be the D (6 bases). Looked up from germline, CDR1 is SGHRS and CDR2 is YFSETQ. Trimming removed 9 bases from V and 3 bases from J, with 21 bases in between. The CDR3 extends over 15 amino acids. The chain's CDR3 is CATPPGGERDYGYTF. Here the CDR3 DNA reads TGCGCCACCCCACCGGGGGGCGAAAGGGACTATGGCTACACCTTC. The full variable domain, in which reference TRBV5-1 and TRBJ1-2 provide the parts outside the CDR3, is KAGVTQTPRYLIKTRGQQVTLSCSPISGHRSVSWYQQTPGQGLQFLFEYFSETQRNKGNFPGRFSGRQFSNSRSEMNVSTLELGDSALYLCATPPGGERDYGYTFGSGTRLTVV.

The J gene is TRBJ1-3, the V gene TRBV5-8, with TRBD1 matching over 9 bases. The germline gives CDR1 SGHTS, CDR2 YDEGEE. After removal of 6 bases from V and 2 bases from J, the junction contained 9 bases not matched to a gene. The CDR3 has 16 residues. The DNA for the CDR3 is TGTGCCAGCAAAATCCCGGGACAGGGAACTGGAAACACCATATATTTT. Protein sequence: CASKIPGQGTGNTIYF.

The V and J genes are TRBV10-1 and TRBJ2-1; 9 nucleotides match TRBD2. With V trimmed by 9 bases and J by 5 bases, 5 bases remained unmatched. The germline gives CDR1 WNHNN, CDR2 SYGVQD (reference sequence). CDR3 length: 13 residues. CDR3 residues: CARGQREDNEQFF. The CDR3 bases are TGCGCCAGAGGTCAGCGGGAGGACAATGAGCAGTTCTTC.

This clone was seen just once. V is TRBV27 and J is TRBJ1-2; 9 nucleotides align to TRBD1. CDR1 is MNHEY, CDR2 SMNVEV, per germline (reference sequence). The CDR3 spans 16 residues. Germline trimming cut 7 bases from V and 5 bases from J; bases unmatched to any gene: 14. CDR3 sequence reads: CASTRTGAPGGYGYTF. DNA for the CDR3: TGTGCCAGCACCCGGACAGGGGCCCCAGGAGGGTATGGCTACACCTTC.

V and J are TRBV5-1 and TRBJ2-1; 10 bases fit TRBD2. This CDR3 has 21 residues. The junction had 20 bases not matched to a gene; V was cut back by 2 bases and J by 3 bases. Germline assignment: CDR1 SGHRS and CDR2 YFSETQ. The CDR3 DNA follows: TGCGCCAGCAGCTTCTTTGGAGCTAGCGGGAGTGGATTTGGGGTCTACAATGAGCAGTTCTTC. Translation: CASSFFGASGSGFGVYNEQFF.

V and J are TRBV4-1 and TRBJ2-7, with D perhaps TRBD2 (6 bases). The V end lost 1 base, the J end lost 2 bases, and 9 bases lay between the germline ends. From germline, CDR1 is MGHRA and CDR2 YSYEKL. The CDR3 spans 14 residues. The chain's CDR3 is CASSQAEGPYEQYF. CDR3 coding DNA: TGCGCCAGCAGCCAAGCGGAGGGTCCCTACGAGCAGTACTTC.

CDR3 DNA: TGTGCCAGCAGAGAACGCCGAGGCGGGGAGCTGTTTTTT. It is translated as CASRERRGGELFF. This chain connects TRBV6-5 to TRBJ2-2; no clear D gene. The CDR3 loop spans 13 amino acids. Germline V gene lookup returns CDR1 MNHEY and CDR2 SVGAGI. Trimming shortened V by 6 bases and J by 7 bases, and 12 bases separated the two germline ends.

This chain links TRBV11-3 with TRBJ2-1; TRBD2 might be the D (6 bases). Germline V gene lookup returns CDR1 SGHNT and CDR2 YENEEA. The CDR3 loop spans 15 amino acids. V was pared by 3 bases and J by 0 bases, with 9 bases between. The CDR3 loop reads CASSLRLGSYNEQFF. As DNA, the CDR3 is TGTGCCAGCAGCTTGAGACTAGGCTCCTACAATGAGCAGTTCTTC.

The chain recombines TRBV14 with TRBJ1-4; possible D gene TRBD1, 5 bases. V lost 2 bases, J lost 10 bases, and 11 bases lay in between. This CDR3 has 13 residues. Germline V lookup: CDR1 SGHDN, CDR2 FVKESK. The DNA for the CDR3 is TGTGCCAGCAGCCAACAGGGAAAGGGAAAACTGTTTTTT. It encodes CASSQQGKGKLFF. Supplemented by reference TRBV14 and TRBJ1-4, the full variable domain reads EAGVTQFPSHSVIEKGQTVTLRCDPISGHDNLYWYRRVMGKEIKFLLHFVKESKQDESGMPNNRFLAERTGGTYSTLKVQPAELEDSGVYFCASSQQGKGKLFFGSGTQLSVL.

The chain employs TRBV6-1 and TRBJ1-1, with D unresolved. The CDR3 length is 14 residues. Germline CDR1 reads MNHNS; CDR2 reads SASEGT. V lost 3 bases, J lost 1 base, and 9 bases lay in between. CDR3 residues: CASSDWPRNTEAFF. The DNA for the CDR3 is TGTGCCAGCAGTGACTGGCCAAGGAACACTGAAGCTTTCTTT.

The CDR3 spells CASRGRLLSGELFF. The DNA of the CDR3 is TGTGCCAGCAGGGGGAGGCTACTTTCCGGGGAGCTGTTTTTT. The chain uses TRBV2 and TRBJ2-2; maybe TRBD2 (6 bases). The CDR3 length is 14 residues. Germline CDR1 reads SNHLY; CDR2 reads FYNNEI. Trimming took off 6 bases at V and 6 bases at J, with 14 bases between the two ends. Full variable domain (missing parts from reference TRBV2 and TRBJ2-2): EPEVTQTPSHQVTQMGQEVILRCVPISNHLYFYWYRQILGQKVEFLVSFYNNEISEKSEIFDDQFSVERPDGSNFTLKIRSTKLEDSAMYFCASRGRLLSGELFFGEGSRLTVL.

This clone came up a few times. The CDR3 DNA sequence: TGTGCCACCAGCAGGCTACGGGGCTCCTACGAGCAGTACTTC. Its protein is CATSRLRGSYEQYF. The rearrangement uses TRBV15 and TRBJ2-7; D is possibly TRBD2 (5 bases). The CDR3 is 14 amino acids. Germline loops: CDR1 LNHNV, CDR2 YYDKDF (reference sequence). V shed 3 bases and J shed 0 bases, with 9 bases lying between them.

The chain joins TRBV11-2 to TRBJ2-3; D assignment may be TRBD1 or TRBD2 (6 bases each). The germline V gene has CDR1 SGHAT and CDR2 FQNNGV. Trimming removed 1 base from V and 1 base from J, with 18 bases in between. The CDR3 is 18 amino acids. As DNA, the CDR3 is TGTGCCAGCAGCTTAGGTCTGGGGGGACAAGAGGGCACAGATACGCAGTATTTT. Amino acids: CASSLGLGGQEGTDTQYF.

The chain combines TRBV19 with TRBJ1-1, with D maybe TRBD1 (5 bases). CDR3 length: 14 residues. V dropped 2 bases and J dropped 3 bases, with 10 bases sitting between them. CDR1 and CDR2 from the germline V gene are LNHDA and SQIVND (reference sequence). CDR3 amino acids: CASSISSGYTEAFF. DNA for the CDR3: TGTGCCAGTAGTATAAGTTCAGGGTACACTGAAGCTTTCTTT.

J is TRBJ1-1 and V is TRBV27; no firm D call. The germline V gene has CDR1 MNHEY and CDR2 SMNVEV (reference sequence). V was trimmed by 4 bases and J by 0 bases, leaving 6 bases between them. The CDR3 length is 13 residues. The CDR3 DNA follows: TGTGCCAGCAGTTCACAGTTGAACACTGAAGCTTTCTTT. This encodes CASSSQLNTEAFF.

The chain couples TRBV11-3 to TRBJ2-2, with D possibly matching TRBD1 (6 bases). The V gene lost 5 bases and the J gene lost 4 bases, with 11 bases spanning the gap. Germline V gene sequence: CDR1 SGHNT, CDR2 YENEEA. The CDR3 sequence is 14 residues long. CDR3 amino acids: CASSPGQSTGELFF. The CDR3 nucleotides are TGTGCCAGCAGCCCTGGACAGTCCACCGGGGAGCTGTTTTTT.

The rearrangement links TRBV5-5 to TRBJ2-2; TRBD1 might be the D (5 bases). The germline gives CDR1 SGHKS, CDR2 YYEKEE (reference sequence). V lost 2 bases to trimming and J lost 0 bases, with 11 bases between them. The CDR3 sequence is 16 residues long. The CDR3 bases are TGTGCCAGCAGCTTCGCCGCAGGGACGAACACCGGGGAGCTGTTTTTT. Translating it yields CASSFAAGTNTGELFF.

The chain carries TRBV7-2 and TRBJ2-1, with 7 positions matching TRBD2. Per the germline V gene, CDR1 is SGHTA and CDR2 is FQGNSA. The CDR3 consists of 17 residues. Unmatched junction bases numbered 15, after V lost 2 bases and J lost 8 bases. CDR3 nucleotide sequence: TGTGCCAGCAGCTTACAGGTCGGGGGAGGGCCGGTGGATGAGCAGTTCTTC. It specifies CASSLQVGGGPVDEQFF.